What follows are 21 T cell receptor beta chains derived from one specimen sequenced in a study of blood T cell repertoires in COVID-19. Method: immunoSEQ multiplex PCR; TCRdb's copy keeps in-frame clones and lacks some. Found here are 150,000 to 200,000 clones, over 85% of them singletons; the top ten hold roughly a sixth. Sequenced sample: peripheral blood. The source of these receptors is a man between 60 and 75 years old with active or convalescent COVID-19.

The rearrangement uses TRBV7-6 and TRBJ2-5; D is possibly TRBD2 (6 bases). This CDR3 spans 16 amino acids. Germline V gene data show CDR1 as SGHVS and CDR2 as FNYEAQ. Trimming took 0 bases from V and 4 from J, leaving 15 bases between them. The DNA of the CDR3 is TGTGCCAGCAGCTTAGCGCGAGGGGTCGGGGGAGAGACCCAGTACTTC. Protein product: CASSLARGVGGETQYF.

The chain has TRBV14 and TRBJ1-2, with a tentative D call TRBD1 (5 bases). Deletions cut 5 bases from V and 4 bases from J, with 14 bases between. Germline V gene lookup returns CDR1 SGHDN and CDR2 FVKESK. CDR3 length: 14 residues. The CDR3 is CASSSRPGGYGYTF. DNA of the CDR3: TGTGCCAGCAGCTCAAGACCGGGGGGCTATGGCTACACCTTC.

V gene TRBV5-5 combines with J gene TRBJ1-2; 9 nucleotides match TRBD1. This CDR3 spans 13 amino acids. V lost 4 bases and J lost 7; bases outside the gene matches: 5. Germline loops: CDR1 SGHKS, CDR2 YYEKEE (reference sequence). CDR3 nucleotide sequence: TGTGCCAGCAGCGAGGGACAGGGAGTTGGCTACACCTTC. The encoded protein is CASSEGQGVGYTF. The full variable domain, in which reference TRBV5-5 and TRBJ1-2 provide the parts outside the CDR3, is DAGVTQSPTHLIKTRGQQVTLRCSPISGHKSVSWYQQVLGQGPQFIFQYYEKEERGRGNFPDRFSARQFPNYSSELNVNALLLGDSALYLCASSEGQGVGYTFGSGTRLTVV.

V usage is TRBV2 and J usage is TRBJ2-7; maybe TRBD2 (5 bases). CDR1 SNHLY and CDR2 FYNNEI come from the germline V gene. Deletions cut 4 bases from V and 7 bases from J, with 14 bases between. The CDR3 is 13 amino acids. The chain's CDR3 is CASSGPLRGEQYF. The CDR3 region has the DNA TGTGCCAGCAGTGGGCCCTTGCGCGGGGAGCAGTACTTC.

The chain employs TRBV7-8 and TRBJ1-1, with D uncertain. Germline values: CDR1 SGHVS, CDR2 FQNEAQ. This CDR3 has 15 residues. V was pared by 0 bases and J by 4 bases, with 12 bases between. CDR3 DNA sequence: TGTGCCAGCAGCTTAGCGCGGGGTGCAAGCACTGAAGCTTTCTTT. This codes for CASSLARGASTEAFF.

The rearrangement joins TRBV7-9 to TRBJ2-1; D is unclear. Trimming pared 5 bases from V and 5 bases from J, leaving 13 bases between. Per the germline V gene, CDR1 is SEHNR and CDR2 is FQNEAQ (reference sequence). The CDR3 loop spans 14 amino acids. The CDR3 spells CASSLLVLNNEQFF. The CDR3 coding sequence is TGTGCCAGCAGCCTACTCGTACTAAACAATGAGCAGTTCTTC. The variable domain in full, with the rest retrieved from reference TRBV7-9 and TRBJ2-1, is DTGVSQNPRHKITKRGQNVTFRCDPISEHNRLYWYRQTLGQGPEFLTYFQNEAQLEKSRLLSDRFSAERPKGSFSTLEIQRTEQGDSAMYLCASSLLVLNNEQFFGPGTRLTVL.

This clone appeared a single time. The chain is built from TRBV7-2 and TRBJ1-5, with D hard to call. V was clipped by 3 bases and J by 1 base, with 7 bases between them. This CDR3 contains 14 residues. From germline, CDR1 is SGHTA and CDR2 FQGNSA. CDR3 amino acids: CASSFDGSNQPQHF. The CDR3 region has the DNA TGTGCCAGCAGCTTCGACGGGAGCAATCAGCCCCAGCATTTT.

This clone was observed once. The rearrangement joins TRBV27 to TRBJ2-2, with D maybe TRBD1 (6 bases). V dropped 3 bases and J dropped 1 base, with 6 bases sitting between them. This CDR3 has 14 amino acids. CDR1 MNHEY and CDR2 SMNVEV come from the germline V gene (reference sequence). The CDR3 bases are TGTGCCAGCAGTTTGGGACAGAACACCGGGGAGCTGTTTTTT. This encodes CASSLGQNTGELFF.

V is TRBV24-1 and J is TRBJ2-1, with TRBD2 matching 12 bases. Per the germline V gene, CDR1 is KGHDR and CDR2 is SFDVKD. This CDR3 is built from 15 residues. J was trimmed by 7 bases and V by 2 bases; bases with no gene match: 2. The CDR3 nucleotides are TGTGCCACCAGTGATTCTAGCGGGAGGGCGAATGAGCAGTTCTTC. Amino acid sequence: CATSDSSGRANEQFF.

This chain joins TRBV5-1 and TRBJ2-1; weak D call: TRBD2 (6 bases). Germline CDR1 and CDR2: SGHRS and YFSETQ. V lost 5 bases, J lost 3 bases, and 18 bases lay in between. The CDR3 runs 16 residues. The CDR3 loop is CASRYGDPGSYNEQFF. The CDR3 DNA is TGCGCCAGCAGATACGGGGACCCCGGGAGCTACAATGAGCAGTTCTTC.

The CDR3: CASSPSDRRQHNEQFF. In DNA form, the CDR3 reads TGTGCCAGCAGCCCCTCGGACAGAAGGCAACACAATGAGCAGTTCTTC. The rearrangement joins TRBV7-9 to TRBJ2-1; tentatively, D is TRBD1 (6 bases). This CDR3 spans 16 amino acids. The ends were cut back, 5 bases at V and 5 bases at J, with 19 bases in the middle. Germline CDR1 reads SEHNR; CDR2 reads FQNEAQ (reference sequence).

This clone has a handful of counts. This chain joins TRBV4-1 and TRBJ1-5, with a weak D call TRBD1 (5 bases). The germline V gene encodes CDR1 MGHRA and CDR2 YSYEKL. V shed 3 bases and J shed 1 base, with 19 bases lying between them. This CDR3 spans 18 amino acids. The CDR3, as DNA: TGCGCCAGCAGCCACGGCGGGGGTGGTTGGGCCAGCAATCAGCCCCAGCATTTT. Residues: CASSHGGGGWASNQPQHF.

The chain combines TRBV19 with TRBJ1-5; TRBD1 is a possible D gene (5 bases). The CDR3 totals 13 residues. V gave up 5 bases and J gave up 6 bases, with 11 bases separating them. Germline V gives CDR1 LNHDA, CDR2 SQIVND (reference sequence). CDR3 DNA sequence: TGTGCCAGTAGTGAACAGGTAACTCAGCCCCAGCATTTT. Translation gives CASSEQVTQPQHF.

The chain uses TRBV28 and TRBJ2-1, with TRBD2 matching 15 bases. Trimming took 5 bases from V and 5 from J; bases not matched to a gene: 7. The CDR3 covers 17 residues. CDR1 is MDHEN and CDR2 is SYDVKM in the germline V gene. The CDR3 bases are TGTGCCAGCAGTCCTGGACTAGCGGGAGGGTTGAACAATGAGCAGTTCTTC. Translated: CASSPGLAGGLNNEQFF.

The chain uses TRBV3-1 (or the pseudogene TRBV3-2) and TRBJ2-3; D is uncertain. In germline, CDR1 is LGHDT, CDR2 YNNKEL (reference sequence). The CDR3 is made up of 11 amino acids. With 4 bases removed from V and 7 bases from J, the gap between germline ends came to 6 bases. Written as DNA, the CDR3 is TGTGCCAGCAGCCTCCAGTATACGCAGTATTTT. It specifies CASSLQYTQYF.

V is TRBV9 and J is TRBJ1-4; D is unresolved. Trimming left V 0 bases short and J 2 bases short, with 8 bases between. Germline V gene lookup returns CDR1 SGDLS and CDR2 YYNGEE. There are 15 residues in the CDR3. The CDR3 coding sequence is TGTGCCAGCAGCGTAGAACCTACGACTAATGAAAAACTGTTTTTT. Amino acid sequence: CASSVEPTTNEKLFF.

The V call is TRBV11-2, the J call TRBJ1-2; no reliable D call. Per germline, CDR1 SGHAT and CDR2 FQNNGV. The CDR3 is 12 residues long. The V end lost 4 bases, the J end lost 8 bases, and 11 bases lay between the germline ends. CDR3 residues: CASSSEVVGYTF. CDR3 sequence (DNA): TGTGCCAGCAGCTCCGAGGTGGTCGGCTACACCTTC.

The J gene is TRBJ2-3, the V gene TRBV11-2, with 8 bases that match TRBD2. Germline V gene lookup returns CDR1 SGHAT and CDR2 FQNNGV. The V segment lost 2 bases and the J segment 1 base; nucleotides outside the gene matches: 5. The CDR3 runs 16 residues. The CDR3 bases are TGTGCCAGCAGCTTACAACTAGCGGCACGCACAGATACGCAGTATTTT. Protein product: CASSLQLAARTDTQYF.

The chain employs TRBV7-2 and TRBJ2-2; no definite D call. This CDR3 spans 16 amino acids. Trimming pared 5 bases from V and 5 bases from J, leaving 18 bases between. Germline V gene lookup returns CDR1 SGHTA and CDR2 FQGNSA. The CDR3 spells CASSQAGSTLTGELFF. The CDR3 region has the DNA TGTGCCAGCAGCCAGGCCGGATCCACTTTGACCGGGGAGCTGTTTTTT.

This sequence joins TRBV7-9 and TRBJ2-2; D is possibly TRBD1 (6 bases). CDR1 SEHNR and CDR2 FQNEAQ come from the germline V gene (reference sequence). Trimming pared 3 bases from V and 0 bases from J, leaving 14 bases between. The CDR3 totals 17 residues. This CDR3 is CASSFGGHPSNTGELFF. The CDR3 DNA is TGTGCCAGCAGCTTTGGGGGACACCCATCGAACACCGGGGAGCTGTTTTTT.

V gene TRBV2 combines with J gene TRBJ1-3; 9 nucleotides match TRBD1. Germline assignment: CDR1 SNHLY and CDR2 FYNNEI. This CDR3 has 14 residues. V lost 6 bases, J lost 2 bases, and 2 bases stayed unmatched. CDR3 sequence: CASSGTGTGNTIYF. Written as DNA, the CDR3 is TGTGCCAGCAGCGGGACAGGGACTGGAAACACCATATATTTT. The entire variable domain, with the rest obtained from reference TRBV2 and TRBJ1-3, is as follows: EPEVTQTPSHQVTQMGQEVILRCVPISNHLYFYWYRQILGQKVEFLVSFYNNEISEKSEIFDDQFSVERPDGSNFTLKIRSTKLEDSAMYFCASSGTGTGNTIYFGEGSWLTVV.